This T cell receptor beta chain was documented in a study of beta chain features in type 1 diabetes. Study results and caveats: Although PCR might favor shorter templates, it would do so equally in patients and controls. Compared to healthy donors, patients appeared to have naive, central memory and Treg TCRB repertoires that were more alike.

The investigators reverse transcribed all of the isolated RNA, so they sequenced expressed TCRB transcripts. Repertoires were generated with immunoSEQ multiplex PCR, while TCRdb's copy carries only in-frame clones and drops some. In the table there are 250,000 or so clones, 68% of which are singletons. A note on this clone: Antigen specificity is unknown. This CDR3 is also generated by other DNA sequences in the sample.

Germline lookup yields CDR1 SGHAT and CDR2 FQNNGV. Trimming cost V 5 bases and J 1 base, with 4 bases left between them. The CDR3 contains 12 residues. Averaging approximately 120 mL, one heparinised blood draw came from each individual donor. The chain employs TRBV11-2 and TRBJ2-3; D gene uncertain. This TCR derives from a man aged 30 to 39 in good health. Sequenced: naive CD4+ T cells from blood. Written as DNA, the CDR3 is TGTGCCAGCAGCCCTGGCACAGATACGCAGTATTTT. It encodes CASSPGTDTQYF.